One sample yielded the 14 T cell receptor beta chains listed below, sequenced in a study of regulatory T cells in long-lasting Graves disease. Building of the TCR beta libraries involved iRepertoire HTBI primers and Arm-PCR of CDR3 regions. MiXCR was run by TCRdb on the multiplex PCR reads, yielding one entry per CDR3 protein. The sample has 450,000 to 500,000 distinct CDR3 sequences, around 15% seen once. Indicated time point: newly diagnosed GD, antithyroid drugs for less than 3 months. From RNA extracted from PBMCs, the TCR library was made. These data are also associated with another study on T cells in Graves' hyperthyroidism and ophthalmopathy.

Material: peripheral blood mononuclear cells (PBMCs), obtained at new diagnosis, from a patient treated with antithyroid drugs. Receptor source: a man aged 40-55 years with Graves disease.

V usage is TRBV15 and J usage is TRBJ2-5; D remains unclear. The CDR3 totals 12 residues. Per germline, CDR1 LNHNV and CDR2 YYDKDF (reference sequence). V was clipped by 6 bases and J by 4 bases, with 9 bases between them. The chain's CDR3 is CATSSALETQYF. DNA for the CDR3: TGTGCCACCAGTTCAGCGTTAGAGACCCAGTACTTC.

There are a few counts of this clonotype. V is TRBV25-1 and J is TRBJ2-7; no clear D. Germline-derived CDR1 and CDR2 are MGHDK and SYGVNS. Trimming pared 1 base from V and 5 bases from J, leaving 15 bases between. The CDR3 sequence is 15 residues long. The CDR3 nucleotides are TGTGCCAGCAGTGAATTCGGCCTAGGTAGTCACGAGCAGTACTTC. It specifies CASSEFGLGSHEQYF.

The chain joins TRBV24-1 to TRBJ2-2; 11 bases match TRBD2. Germline V gene lookup returns CDR1 KGHDR and CDR2 SFDVKD. This CDR3 region has 17 residues. V lost 2 bases and J lost 0; bases outside the gene matches: 1. Written as DNA, the CDR3 is TGTGCCACCAGTGATTGGGGACTAGCGGCGAACACCGGGGAGCTGTTTTTT. Its protein is CATSDWGLAANTGELFF.

This clonotype was counted ten times or more. The chain links TRBV28 to TRBJ2-5; 9 bases are shared with TRBD1. The germline CDR1 and CDR2 sequences are MDHEN and SYDVKM. The junction had 3 bases not matched to a gene; V was cut back by 6 bases and J by 1 base. This CDR3 region has 14 residues. The CDR3 region is CASSRDRVQETQYF. The CDR3 DNA is TGTGCCAGCAGCCGGGACAGGGTCCAAGAGACCCAGTACTTC.

This clonotype was counted at least ten times. The CDR3 spells CASTSARGPQPQHF. For the CDR3, the DNA is TGTGCCAGCACCTCCGCACGAGGCCCTCAGCCCCAGCATTTT. This chain uses TRBV2 with TRBJ1-5; the D is unclear. Looked up from germline, CDR1 is SNHLY and CDR2 is FYNNEI. The CDR3 contains 14 residues. V lost 7 bases, J lost 6 bases, and 16 bases lay in between.

This clonotype was observed a single time. This rearrangement joins TRBV11-2 to TRBJ2-1, with TRBD2 matching 11 bases. Germline lookup yields CDR1 SGHAT and CDR2 FQNNGV. The CDR3 is 17 amino acids. After removal of 5 bases from V and 4 bases from J, the junction contained 10 bases not matched to a gene. The CDR3: CASSPQGRTSGYNEQFF. The DNA for the CDR3 is TGTGCCAGCAGCCCCCAGGGAAGGACTAGCGGGTACAATGAGCAGTTCTTC.

Ten or more counts support this clonotype. The J gene is TRBJ2-7, the V gene TRBV7-9, with 12 bases matching TRBD2. V was pared by 0 bases and J by 2 bases, with 5 bases of the junction left unmatched. There are 17 residues in the CDR3. Germline CDR1 and CDR2: SEHNR and FQNEAQ (reference sequence). CDR3 amino acids: CASSLAGTSGRTYEQYF. CDR3 nucleotide sequence: TGTGCCAGCAGCTTAGCTGGTACTAGCGGGAGGACCTACGAGCAGTACTTC.

This chain uses TRBV2 with TRBJ2-7; 9 bases line up with TRBD1. There are 14 residues in the CDR3. Unmatched junction bases numbered 6, after V lost 4 bases and J lost 5 bases. Germline V lookup: CDR1 SNHLY, CDR2 FYNNEI. This CDR3 reads CASSVRTGVHEQYF. As DNA, the CDR3 is TGTGCCAGCAGTGTCAGGACAGGGGTCCACGAGCAGTACTTC.

There are many counts of this clonotype. The chain links TRBV27 to TRBJ1-6; 8 bases align to TRBD1. The V and J ends lost 5 bases and 0 bases, in that order; junction bases with no gene match: 6. The CDR3 sequence is 17 residues long. Germline V lookup: CDR1 MNHEY, CDR2 SMNVEV (reference sequence). The CDR3: CASSPRQGSSYNSPLHF. The CDR3 nucleotides are TGTGCCAGCAGTCCCCGACAGGGGAGCTCCTATAATTCACCCCTCCACTTT.

The chain joins TRBV4-2 to TRBJ1-5; 8 positions match TRBD1. J was trimmed by 5 bases and V by 0 bases; bases with no gene match: 3. The CDR3 contains 15 residues. CDR1 is LGHNA, CDR2 YNFKEQ, per germline. The CDR3 sequence is CASSQEAQGDQPQHF. The CDR3, as DNA: TGTGCCAGCAGCCAAGAGGCACAGGGGGATCAGCCCCAGCATTTT.

The rearrangement joins TRBV14 to TRBJ2-4; D is unresolved. The germline V gene encodes CDR1 SGHDN and CDR2 FVKESK. Trimming removed 2 bases from V and 0 bases from J, with 5 bases in between. The CDR3 is 14 amino acids. The CDR3 spells CASSQREAKNIQYF. The DNA of the CDR3 is TGTGCCAGCAGCCAAAGAGAAGCCAAAAACATTCAGTACTTC.

V gene TRBV10-1 combines with J gene TRBJ2-2; D call uncertain. Germline V gene sequence: CDR1 WNHNN, CDR2 SYGVQD (reference sequence). V was cut by 8 bases and J by 3 bases, with 10 bases left in between. The CDR3 runs to 13 residues. In DNA, the CDR3 is TGCGCCAGCGGATGGGCCGACACCGGGGAGCTGTTTTTT. Translated, it gives CASGWADTGELFF.

This clonotype was detected many times. This sequence joins TRBV10-3 and TRBJ2-1; TRBD2 aligns across 11 bases. This CDR3 is built from 17 residues. After removal of 4 bases from V and 7 bases from J, the junction contained 12 bases not matched to a gene. CDR1 ENHRY and CDR2 SYGVKD come from the germline V gene. The CDR3 loop is CAISATSGMRGSNEQFF. The CDR3 region has the DNA TGTGCCATCAGTGCGACTAGCGGGATGCGCGGGTCGAATGAGCAGTTCTTC.

This clonotype was seen at least ten times. The genes are TRBV27 and TRBJ2-5; D uncertain. Germline V gene data show CDR1 as MNHEY and CDR2 as SMNVEV (reference sequence). V was cut by 6 bases and J by 0 bases, with 8 bases left in between. This CDR3 contains 13 residues. The DNA for the CDR3 is TGTGCCAGCAGCCGATACTACCAAGAGACCCAGTACTTC. Its protein product is CASSRYYQETQYF.